Shown below are 20 T cell receptor beta chains from a single sample sequenced in a study of blood T cells in healthy people across ages. A second PCR of about 7 to 11 cycles used a sample-barcoded 5' primer and a J-beta primer mix. MiXCR, run by TCRdb on the 5' RACE reads, gives a single entry per CDR3 protein. The table has just under 750,000 distinct CDR3 sequences, over 20% seen once. Sequenced material: blood. Source of these receptors: a man between 65 and 85 years old in good health.

J is TRBJ2-2 and V is TRBV6-5; TRBD1 might be the D (5 bases). Germline lookup yields CDR1 MNHEY and CDR2 SVGAGI. The CDR3 sequence is 18 residues long. The germline V and J ends were trimmed by 2 bases and 4 bases, with 20 bases remaining between them. This chain's CDR3 is CASSYNWGSQRGTGELFF. As DNA, the CDR3 is TGTGCCAGCAGTTACAATTGGGGCTCCCAAAGGGGCACCGGGGAGCTGTTTTTT.

The rearrangement links TRBV6-6 to TRBJ2-5; TRBD2 matches 10 bases. Trimming took 3 bases from V and 4 from J; bases not matched to a gene: 8. Germline values: CDR1 MNHNY, CDR2 SVGAGI (reference sequence). CDR3 length equals 16 residues. The CDR3 sequence is CASSYTSGAFPETQYF. The CDR3 DNA follows: TGTGCCAGCAGTTATACTAGCGGGGCCTTCCCAGAGACCCAGTACTTC.

This clonotype was recorded a few times. The genes are TRBV11-2 and TRBJ2-7; no clear D gene. Trimming shortened V by 5 bases and J by 2 bases, and 10 bases separated the two germline ends. The CDR3 contains 13 residues. The germline V gene encodes CDR1 SGHAT and CDR2 FQNNGV. CDR3 nucleotides: TGTGCCAGCAGCCCTAGACGGGCCTACGAGCAGTACTTC. This sequence encodes CASSPRRAYEQYF.

This clonotype was picked up a small number of times. The CDR3 here is CASSPLDSLSRTF. For the CDR3, the DNA is TGTGCCAGCAGCCCTTTGGACAGTTTATCGCGAACCTTC. The J gene is TRBJ1-2, the V gene TRBV14, with D tentatively TRBD1 (6 bases). The V gene lost 4 bases and the J gene lost 14 bases, with 20 bases spanning the gap. Germline V lookup: CDR1 SGHDN, CDR2 FVKESK. The CDR3 runs to 13 residues.

The rearrangement uses TRBV20-1 and TRBJ2-3, with D perhaps matching TRBD1 or TRBD2 (7 bases each). Trimming shortened V by 5 bases and J by 3 bases, and 15 bases separated the two germline ends. The length of the CDR3 is 14 residues. The germline gives CDR1 DFQATT, CDR2 SNEGSKA (reference sequence). CDR3 region: CSAYTGEGTDTQYF. The CDR3 nucleotides are TGCAGTGCTTATACAGGGGAGGGGACAGATACGCAGTATTTT.

This clonotype was detected a few times. The chain recombines TRBV5-1 with TRBJ2-3, with D unresolved. Trimming stripped 3 bases from V and 2 bases from J, with 13 bases between. Per germline, CDR1 SGHRS and CDR2 YFSETQ. This CDR3 comprises 15 residues. CDR3 sequence: CASSSAAGTTDTQYF. The CDR3 nucleotides are TGCGCCAGCAGCTCGGCGGCTGGAACCACAGATACGCAGTATTTT.

This chain connects TRBV7-2 to TRBJ2-7, with TRBD2 matching over 13 bases. This CDR3 comprises 14 residues. J was trimmed by 5 bases and V by 5 bases; bases with no gene match: 3. CDR1 and CDR2 (germline): SGHTA, FQGNSA. CDR3 nucleotide sequence: TGTGCCAGCAGCCCAGGACTAGCGGGAGACGAGCAGTACTTC. Its translation: CASSPGLAGDEQYF.

The chain combines TRBV15 with TRBJ2-1; 11 bases are shared with TRBD2. Germline-derived CDR1 and CDR2 are LNHNV and YYDKDF (reference sequence). Trimming took 0 bases from V and 5 from J; bases not matched to a gene: 12. The CDR3 runs to 19 residues. The CDR3 DNA reads TGTGCCACCAGCAGAGATTGGGGACGACTAGCGGGGTCGGACAATGAGCAGTTCTTC. This encodes CATSRDWGRLAGSDNEQFF. The whole variable domain, filled in from reference TRBV15 and TRBJ2-1, reads DAMVIQNPRYQVTQFGKPVTLSCSQTLNHNVMYWYQQKSSQAPKLLFHYYDKDFNNEADTPDNFQSRRPNTSFCFLDIRSPGLGDTAMYLCATSRDWGRLAGSDNEQFFGPGTRLTVL.

This clonotype was counted between two and nine times. The V call is TRBV12-3 or TRBV12-4, the J call TRBJ2-7; TRBD1 aligns across 9 bases. The CDR3 loop spans 14 amino acids. Trimming cost V 5 bases and J 6 bases; bases outside gene matches: 8. The CDR3 is CASSPPGTGREQYF. CDR3 sequence (DNA): TGTGCCAGCAGTCCCCCCGGGACAGGGCGCGAGCAGTACTTC.

The V call is TRBV20-1, the J call TRBJ2-1, with 10 bases lining up with TRBD2. This CDR3 has 15 residues. Losses at the gene ends were 2 bases for V and 9 bases for J; bases not matched to a gene: 10. In germline, CDR1 is DFQATT, CDR2 SNEGSKA (reference sequence). The CDR3 sequence is CSARQPASGRGEQFF. The DNA of the CDR3 is TGCAGTGCTAGACAACCGGCTAGCGGGAGAGGTGAGCAGTTCTTC.

This clonotype was seen a few times. The chain joins TRBV12-3 or TRBV12-4 to TRBJ2-3; 11 nucleotides match TRBD2. J was trimmed by 2 bases and V by 0 bases; bases with no gene match: 16. The CDR3 loop spans 21 amino acids. The CDR3 bases are TGTGCCAGCAGTTTAGCGCTCGGGTGGGCTAGCGGGGGGCTTAACACAGATACGCAGTATTTT. This translates into CASSLALGWASGGLNTDTQYF.

A few counts support this clonotype. The V and J genes are TRBV30 and TRBJ1-4; the match to TRBD1 covers 9 bases. Trimming removed 0 bases from V and 8 bases from J; junction bases left unmatched: 4. Germline V gives CDR1 GTSNPN, CDR2 SVGIG (reference sequence). CDR3 length equals 14 residues. CDR3 in amino acids: CAWSVTGGMEKLFF. The CDR3 DNA is TGTGCCTGGAGTGTTACAGGGGGCATGGAAAAACTGTTTTTT.

This clonotype was observed a handful of times. This chain links TRBV20-1 with TRBJ2-1; 10 bases match TRBD2. With V trimmed by 3 bases and J by 0 bases, 8 bases remained unmatched. Germline V gene lookup returns CDR1 DFQATT and CDR2 SNEGSKA (reference sequence). This CDR3 comprises 17 residues. The CDR3 bases are TGCAGTGCTAGCTGGGCTAGCGGGAGTTTCTCCTACAATGAGCAGTTCTTC. Protein product: CSASWASGSFSYNEQFF.

The chain is built from TRBV2 and TRBJ2-5; a possible D gene is TRBD2 (6 bases). With the DNA end fitting TRBJ2-1 better, the J assignment may be wrong. Germline V gene lookup returns CDR1 SNHLY and CDR2 FYNNEI. CDR3 length: 15 amino acids. The CDR3: CASTVGSSAYNEQFF. The CDR3 DNA reads TGTGCCAGCACGGTCGGGAGTAGCGCCTACAATGAGCAGTTCTTC.

This clonotype was counted at least ten times. This chain joins TRBV3-1 and TRBJ2-1; tentative D call: TRBD2 (5 bases). CDR1 is LGHDT and CDR2 is YNNKEL in the germline V gene (reference sequence). The CDR3 loop spans 17 amino acids. V was trimmed by 0 bases and J by 7 bases, leaving 19 bases between them. The CDR3 spells CASSQDRRGRSGNEQFF. In DNA, the CDR3 is TGTGCCAGCAGCCAAGATAGGCGTGGGAGAAGTGGGAATGAGCAGTTCTTC.

A few counts support this clonotype. The chain is built from TRBV7-9 and TRBJ2-1; 16 bases fit TRBD2. The CDR3 runs to 16 residues. Trimming removed 5 bases from V and 8 bases from J; junction bases left unmatched: 6. Germline CDR1 is SEHNR and CDR2 is FQNEAQ (reference sequence). The CDR3 reads CASSPGTSGRGDEQFF. CDR3 nucleotide sequence: TGTGCCAGCAGCCCTGGGACTAGCGGGAGGGGGGATGAGCAGTTCTTC.

This sequence joins TRBV7-2 and TRBJ2-5; D might be TRBD2 (6 bases). The DNA end is more similar to TRBJ2-7, so the J call may be wrong. CDR1 is SGHTA and CDR2 is FQGNSA in the germline V gene. CDR3 length equals 16 residues. The CDR3 DNA is TGTGCCAGCAGCCTCGCCGGGACTGTCCTTTTTAACGAGCAGTACTTC. As protein: CASSLAGTVLFNEQYF.

The chain couples TRBV29-1 to TRBJ2-5; possible D gene TRBD1, 7 bases. V dropped 7 bases and J dropped 4 bases, with 16 bases sitting between them. CDR3 length: 13 amino acids. Per the germline V gene, CDR1 is SQVTM and CDR2 is ANQGSEA. CDR3 protein: CSAGQAGRETQYF. As DNA, the CDR3 is TGCAGCGCCGGACAGGCGGGGAGAGAGACCCAGTACTTC.

This clonotype was seen more than once but under ten times. The chain is built from TRBV20-1 and TRBJ1-1, with D unresolved. CDR3 length: 12 amino acids. CDR1 and CDR2 from the germline V gene are DFQATT and SNEGSKA (reference sequence). The V end lost 3 bases, the J end lost 1 base, and 6 bases lay between the germline ends. Here the CDR3 DNA reads TGCAGTGCTAGGGGAGAGAACACTGAAGCTTTCTTT. It codes for CSARGENTEAFF.

This clonotype was observed a few times. The rearrangement joins TRBV12-3 or TRBV12-4 to TRBJ1-2; maybe TRBD1 (5 bases). V shed 2 bases and J shed 4 bases, with 17 bases lying between them. The CDR3 spans 16 residues. The CDR3 sequence is CASSLSSGTWGYGYTF. The CDR3 DNA is TGTGCCAGCAGTTTATCCTCAGGGACCTGGGGCTATGGCTACACCTTC.